Following are 24 T cell receptor beta chains from one sample sequenced in a study. Using its own MiXCR run on the reads, TCRdb lists one record per CDR3 protein. The data show 5,800 or so distinct CDR3 sequences, with 7.5% to 10% seen just once and under 5.5% held by the top ten. Sequencing was performed on CD4+ T cells from synovial fluid. These TCRs come from a human donor with rheumatoid arthritis.

This clonotype was seen many times. The CDR3 loop reads CASSRPGGSTDTQYF. The CDR3 DNA reads as TGTGCCAGCAGCCGGCCGGGCGGCTCCACAGATACGCAGTATTTT. The chain couples TRBV28 to TRBJ2-3; no clear D gene. This CDR3 is built from 15 residues. Trimming shortened V by 6 bases and J by 2 bases, and 15 bases separated the two germline ends. The germline gives CDR1 MDHEN, CDR2 SYDVKM.

With respect to this clonotype: A much larger clone is a single base away; this may be a read error. The V gene is TRBV30, the J gene TRBJ1-5; 7 bases match TRBD1. Germline V gene data show CDR1 as GTSNPN and CDR2 as SVGIG (reference sequence). V was clipped by 5 bases and J by 3 bases; unmatched bases: 4. This CDR3 has 13 residues. The CDR3 sequence: CAWATGDNQPQHF. Written as DNA, the CDR3 is TGTGCCTGGGCCACAGGGGACAATCAGCCCCAGCATTTT.

By its share, this clonotype is medium-sized. The gene calls are TRBV18 and TRBJ1-4; D gene ambiguous. V was trimmed by 4 bases and J by 3 bases, leaving 9 bases between them. This CDR3 has 14 residues. The germline V gene has CDR1 KGHSH and CDR2 LQKENI. CDR3 loop: CASSLGKANEKLFF. In DNA, the CDR3 is TGTGCCAGCTCACTCGGGAAGGCTAATGAAAAACTGTTTTTT. Combining the CDR3 with reference TRBV18 and TRBJ1-4 gives the whole variable domain NAGVMQNPRHLVRRRGQEARLRCSPMKGHSHVYWYRQLPEEGLKFMVYLQKENIIDESGMPKERFSAEFPKEGPSILRIQQVVRGDSAAYFCASSLGKANEKLFFGSGTQLSVL.

This clonotype showed up just a few times. The chain employs TRBV18 and TRBJ1-2; D may be TRBD1 (6 bases). Per germline, CDR1 KGHSH and CDR2 LQKENI. V lost 3 bases and J lost 4, with 18 bases in between. The CDR3 is 16 amino acids. The CDR3 nucleotides read TGTGCCAGCTCACCCTGGTTTGGCAGGGGAAGCTATGGCTACACCTTC. Its protein is CASSPWFGRGSYGYTF.

This clonotype has a count of ten or more. V is TRBV6-5 and J is TRBJ2-7, with TRBD1 matching over 9 bases. Germline CDR1 and CDR2: MNHEY and SVGAGI. The V and J ends lost 4 bases and 2 bases, in that order; junction bases with no gene match: 3. This CDR3 spans 14 amino acids. CDR3 amino acids: CASSWTGEAYEQYF. The CDR3 DNA is TGTGCCAGCAGTTGGACAGGGGAGGCCTACGAGCAGTACTTC.

Ten or more counts support this clonotype. V gene TRBV18 combines with J gene TRBJ1-1; D is possibly TRBD1 (5 bases). The germline CDR1 and CDR2 sequences are KGHSH and LQKENI. CDR3 length: 18 amino acids. V lost 4 bases to trimming and J lost 0 bases, with 21 bases between them. The CDR3 nucleotides are TGTGCCAGCTCACTGTTTGAGAGGGGAGGAGGCCTGAACACTGAAGCTTTCTTT. Translation gives CASSLFERGGGLNTEAFF.

This clonotype occurred a few times. The rearrangement uses TRBV10-3 and TRBJ2-1; 15 nucleotides match TRBD2. This CDR3 contains 16 residues. Per the germline V gene, CDR1 is ENHRY and CDR2 is SYGVKD. The V gene end was trimmed by 4 bases and the J gene end by 7 bases; junction bases not matched to a gene: 5. CDR3 DNA: TGTGCCATCAGTGGCCTGGGACTAGCGGGAGGTAATGAGCAGTTCTTC. It specifies CAISGLGLAGGNEQFF.

This clonotype is classed as medium-sized. V gene TRBV18 combines with J gene TRBJ2-1; the match to TRBD1 covers 7 bases. Trimming cost V 4 bases and J 7 bases; bases outside gene matches: 13. Germline values: CDR1 KGHSH, CDR2 LQKENI. The CDR3 covers 16 residues. The CDR3 region is CASSLFDRVIQNEQFF. The DNA for the CDR3 is TGTGCCAGCTCACTGTTCGACAGGGTAATTCAGAATGAGCAGTTCTTC.

By sample fraction, this clonotype is medium-sized. This chain links TRBV29-1 with TRBJ1-1; TRBD1 might be the D (5 bases). This CDR3 has 12 amino acids. The V end lost 6 bases, the J end lost 0 bases, and 8 bases lay between the germline ends. The germline gives CDR1 SQVTM, CDR2 ANQGSEA. DNA for the CDR3: TGCAGCGTAGGAGGGGTGAACACTGAAGCTTTCTTT. Translation: CSVGGVNTEAFF.

The table lists this clonotype with many counts. For the CDR3, the DNA is TGTGCCAGCTCACTGAACCCAGTTGGGACTAGCGGGACCGAGCAGTACTTC. Protein: CASSLNPVGTSGTEQYF. The chain links TRBV18 to TRBJ2-7; 13 nucleotides agree with TRBD2. Germline V gene sequence: CDR1 KGHSH, CDR2 LQKENI. This CDR3 is built from 17 residues. V trimming: 4 bases; J trimming: 6 bases; junction bases outside the gene matches: 12.

In its sample, this clonotype was seen a few times. An end of the junction does not agree with germline; a read error may underlie this. V and J are TRBV18 and TRBJ2-3, with a tentative D call TRBD2 (7 bases). CDR1 and CDR2 (germline): KGHSH, LQKENI. CDR3 length equals 15 residues. This CDR3 reads CASSPRGATADTQYF. CDR3 nucleotides: TGTGCCAGCTCGCCACGGGGGGCCACGGCAGATACGCAGTATTTT.

This clonotype qualifies as medium-sized. J is TRBJ2-1 and V is TRBV6-1; 12 bases map to TRBD2. Germline trimming cut 4 bases from V and 9 bases from J; bases unmatched to any gene: 10. The CDR3 consists of 16 residues. Looked up from germline, CDR1 is MNHNS and CDR2 is SASEGT. As DNA, the CDR3 is TGTGCCAGCAGTGTACACGGGACTAGCGGGTGGGGTGAGCAGTTCTTC. Translated, it gives CASSVHGTSGWGEQFF.

This clonotype was detected ten times or more. V is TRBV12-3 or TRBV12-4 and J is TRBJ2-7; 8 nucleotides line up with TRBD1. This CDR3 is built from 15 residues. Losses at the gene ends were 3 bases for V and 4 bases for J; bases not matched to a gene: 8. The CDR3 DNA reads TGTGCCAGCAGTTTCGACAGGGGTGTAGAATACGAGCAGTACTTC. The encoded protein is CASSFDRGVEYEQYF.

This clonotype was counted many times. The chain recombines TRBV12-3 or TRBV12-4 with TRBJ2-5; 10 bases align to TRBD1. Germline trimming cut 7 bases from V and 5 bases from J; bases unmatched to any gene: 10. The CDR3 runs to 15 residues. CDR3: CASTQTTGGAETQYF. In DNA, the CDR3 is TGTGCCAGCACCCAAACGACAGGGGGCGCCGAGACCCAGTACTTC.

The sample holds a few counts of this clonotype. The chain links TRBV10-3 to TRBJ2-3, with 9 bases identical to TRBD2. CDR1 ENHRY and CDR2 SYGVKD come from the germline V gene. The CDR3 runs 17 residues. After removal of 10 bases from V and 0 bases from J, the junction contained 14 bases not matched to a gene. CDR3 residues: CATHSSAGGSSTDTQYF. The DNA of the CDR3 is TGTGCCACCCATTCGTCGGCGGGAGGGAGCAGCACAGATACGCAGTATTTT.

This clonotype was recorded many times. The V and J genes are TRBV11-3 and TRBJ2-2; a possible D gene is TRBD1 (6 bases). CDR1 and CDR2 from the germline V gene are SGHNT and YENEEA. The CDR3 is made up of 17 amino acids. Between the trimmed V and J ends, which lost 1 base and 0 bases, there was a span of 12 bases. CDR3: CASSLGLDSANTGELFF. CDR3 coding DNA: TGTGCCAGCAGCTTAGGTCTGGACAGCGCGAACACCGGGGAGCTGTTTTTT.

Judged by abundance, this clonotype is medium-sized (0.01 to 0.1%). V gene TRBV6-5 combines with J gene TRBJ2-1, with 13 bases lining up with TRBD2. The germline V gene encodes CDR1 MNHEY and CDR2 SVGAGI. This CDR3 is built from 17 residues. J lost 10 bases, V lost 2 bases, and 11 bases had no gene match. Here the CDR3 DNA reads TGTGCCAGCAGTTACGGGTCGGGACTAGCGGGATCTACCGAGCAGTTCTTC. It is translated as CASSYGSGLAGSTEQFF.

This clonotype was recorded at least ten times. The CDR3, as DNA: TGTGCCAGCAGCTTAGTTGGGACAAGTCAAGAAAAACTGTTTTTT. Amino acid sequence: CASSLVGTSQEKLFF. V and J are TRBV7-2 and TRBJ1-4, with D possibly being TRBD1 (6 bases). CDR3 size: 15 residues. V shed 1 base and J shed 8 bases, with 14 bases lying between them. Germline CDR1 and CDR2: SGHTA and FQGNSA.

This clonotype qualifies as medium-sized. This chain joins TRBV6-5 and TRBJ2-5; maybe TRBD1 (6 bases). Trimming removed 2 bases at V and 1 base at J, with 11 bases between. CDR1 MNHEY and CDR2 SVGAGI come from the germline V gene. This CDR3 contains 15 residues. This chain's CDR3 is CASSYSWGLQETQYF. In DNA, the CDR3 is TGTGCCAGCAGTTACAGCTGGGGGCTCCAAGAGACCCAGTACTTC.

This clonotype is medium-sized. This rearrangement joins TRBV2 to TRBJ1-1; D is unclear. Trimming removed 4 bases at V and 2 bases at J, with 14 bases between. The CDR3 runs 15 residues. Germline CDR1 reads SNHLY; CDR2 reads FYNNEI. CDR3 DNA sequence: TGTGCCAGCAGTGCAGAATTCGCCGCAAACACTGAAGCTTTCTTT. Translating gives CASSAEFAANTEAFF.

The table lists this clonotype with many counts. The gene calls are TRBV19 and TRBJ2-1; 7 positions match TRBD2. V lost 7 bases and J lost 8; bases outside the gene matches: 17. Germline lookup yields CDR1 LNHDA and CDR2 SQIVND (reference sequence). The CDR3 loop spans 16 amino acids. CDR3 residues: CASIQNSGLPVDEQFF. In DNA, the CDR3 is TGTGCCAGTATCCAAAACTCGGGACTACCGGTGGATGAGCAGTTCTTC.

This clonotype counts as medium-sized. This sequence joins TRBV18 and TRBJ2-6; D is possibly TRBD1 (5 bases). From germline, CDR1 is KGHSH and CDR2 LQKENI. The CDR3 sequence is 16 residues long. Trimming stripped 5 bases from V and 0 bases from J, with 11 bases between. CDR3 sequence: CASSSQGASGANVLTF. The CDR3 DNA reads TGTGCCAGCTCATCTCAGGGTGCCTCTGGGGCCAACGTCCTGACTTTC.

This clonotype is termed medium-sized. The rearrangement uses TRBV18 and TRBJ1-3, with 9 positions matching TRBD1. Germline V gives CDR1 KGHSH, CDR2 LQKENI. The CDR3 is 16 residues long. The trim removed 3 bases at V and 1 base at J, leaving 4 bases unmatched. The CDR3 DNA sequence: TGTGCCAGCTCACCGTCCGGGACAGGGTCTGGAAACACCATATATTTT. It codes for CASSPSGTGSGNTIYF. Looking up the rest from reference TRBV18 and TRBJ1-3 gives the full variable domain: NAGVMQNPRHLVRRRGQEARLRCSPMKGHSHVYWYRQLPEEGLKFMVYLQKENIIDESGMPKERFSAEFPKEGPSILRIQQVVRGDSAAYFCASSPSGTGSGNTIYFGEGSWLTVV.

This clonotype qualifies as medium-sized (0.01 to 0.1%). The chain couples TRBV7-2 to TRBJ1-1, with a possible D match to TRBD1 (6 bases). CDR1 is SGHTA, CDR2 FQGNSA, per germline. The CDR3 runs 14 residues. V lost 2 bases and J lost 6, with 13 bases in between. The CDR3 is CASSLSGVFSEAFF. The DNA of the CDR3 is TGTGCCAGCAGCTTATCAGGGGTGTTTTCTGAAGCTTTCTTT.